This TCR beta chain was recovered during a study of regulatory T cells in long-lasting Graves disease. Study-level background: Newly diagnosed Graves' patients took antithyroid drugs under 3 months. General observations from the study: Patients whose Graves' disease persisted exhibited lower TCR diversity than those newly diagnosed. The study found TRBV28, TRBJ1-2 and TRBJ2-5 favored in persistent disease.

CDR1 MGHRA and CDR2 YSYEKL come from the germline V gene. The CDR3 consists of 14 residues. V lost 8 bases to trimming and J lost 1 base, with 14 bases between them. Time point noted: newly diagnosed GD, antithyroid drugs for less than 3 months. Preparation of the TCR library used RNA extracted from PBMCs. This clonotype was seen at least ten times. Its antigen is unidentified. HTBI primers from iRepertoire and Arm-PCR of CDR3 regions yielded the TCR beta libraries. TCRdb used MiXCR to reprocess the multiplex PCR reads, holding one entry per CDR3 protein. The data show 350,000 to 400,000 distinct CDR3 sequences, with roughly a sixth seen just once and about 20% held by the top ten.

The sample consisted of peripheral blood mononuclear cells (PBMCs), taken at new diagnosis, from a patient treated with antithyroid drugs. This chain joins TRBV4-1 and TRBJ1-1, with D unresolved. This clonotype was sampled from a female donor with Graves disease. The CDR3 sequence: CASARSRGNTEAFF. The CDR3 nucleotides read TGCGCCAGCGCACGGTCCCGAGGGAACACTGAAGCTTTCTTT.